The source of this T cell receptor (beta chain) is a study of cytomegalovirus exposure and HLA in healthy donors. For the study at large: Early released data comprised 80 million to 100 million unique TCRs from HLA-typed donors. Membership in the Caucasian-associated ancestry cluster was found for about 80% of roughly 400 genotyped donors.

PCR employed 60 Vbeta and 13 Jbeta primers. Sequenced by immunoSEQ multiplex PCR; TCRdb stores in-frame clones only, minus some. Among about 190,000 clones listed, around 87% were seen once. Turning to this clone: What it binds is not known.

Study conclusions and caveats: In a later analysis, productive TCRs from donors in an Asian-associated ancestry cluster reportedly carried fewer N-insertions than the cohort mean.

The sequence came from a woman aged 18-29 years in good health and CMV-seronegative. The sample taken for sequencing was PBMCs.

The CDR3 loop reads CASSWGGSYEQYF. DNA of the CDR3: TGTGCCAGCAGCTGGGGGGGGAGCTACGAGCAGTACTTC. The chain has TRBV2 and TRBJ2-7, with 7 bases identical to TRBD2. V dropped 6 bases and J dropped 3; count of bases not matched to a gene: 5. There are 13 residues in the CDR3. Germline CDR1 reads SNHLY; CDR2 reads FYNNEI.